This T cell receptor beta chain was identified in a study of blood T cell repertoires in COVID-19. At the level of the study: The United States, Italy and Spain provided the acute and convalescent COVID-19 samples.

V lost 2 bases and J lost 2, with 11 bases in between. Germline CDR1 SGHNT, CDR2 YYREEE (reference sequence). The CDR3 consists of 14 residues. Authors' data handling: Estimation of nucleated cell counts relied on the amplification of reference gene primers. Clones were sequenced by immunoSEQ multiplex PCR, and TCRdb holds only the in-frame ones, with some missing. V and J calls plus clone size are reproduced from that table; the DNA served to infer D and trimming. The table has roughly 100,000 clones, roughly 80% seen once. V usage is TRBV5-4 and J usage is TRBJ2-7; D possibly corresponds to TRBD2 (5 bases). This TCR was sampled from a human donor in a cohort sampled during active COVID-19. The sequenced material came from peripheral blood. In nucleotides, the CDR3 is TGTGCCAGCAGCTTTGGATCGAGGGCCTACGAGCAGTACTTC. Its protein is CASSFGSRAYEQYF.